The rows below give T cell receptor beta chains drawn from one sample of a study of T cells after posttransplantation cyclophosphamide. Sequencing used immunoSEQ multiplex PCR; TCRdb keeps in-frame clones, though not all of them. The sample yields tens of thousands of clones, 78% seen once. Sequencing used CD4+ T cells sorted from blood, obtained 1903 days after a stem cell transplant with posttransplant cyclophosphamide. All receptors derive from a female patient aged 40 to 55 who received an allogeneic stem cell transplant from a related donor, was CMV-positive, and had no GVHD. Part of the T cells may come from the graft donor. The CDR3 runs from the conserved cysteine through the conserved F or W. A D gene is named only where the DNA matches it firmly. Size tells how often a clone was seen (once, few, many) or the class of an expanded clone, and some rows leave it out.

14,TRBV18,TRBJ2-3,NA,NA,TGTGCCAGCTCGCAGCTTCAGGGGAGAGATACGCAGTATTTT,CASSQLQGRDTQYF
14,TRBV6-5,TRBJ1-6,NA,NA,TGTGCCAGCAGGCCTTACACCTATAATTCACCCCTCCACTTT,CASRPYTYNSPLHF
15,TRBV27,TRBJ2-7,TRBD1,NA,TGTGCCAGCAGTTTTATAGGACAGGGGAACTACGAGCAGTACTTC,CASSFIGQGNYEQYF
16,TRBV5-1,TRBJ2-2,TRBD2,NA,TGCGCCAGCAGCTACTTAGCGGGGGGAAACACCGGGGAGCTGTTTTTT,CASSYLAGGNTGELFF
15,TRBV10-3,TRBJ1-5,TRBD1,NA,TGTGCCATCAGTGGGGACAGGGTAGGCAATCAGCCCCAGCATTTT,CAISGDRVGNQPQHF
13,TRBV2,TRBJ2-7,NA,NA,TGTGCCAGCAGTGAATCGGTCCTACGCGAGCAGTACTTC,CASSESVLREQYF
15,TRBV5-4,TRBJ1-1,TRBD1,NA,TGTGCCAGCACCCCGAGAGGGGGCGCTTGGACTGAAGCTTTCTTT,CASTPRGGAWTEAFF
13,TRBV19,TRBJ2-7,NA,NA,TGTGCCAGTAGTTTTCAGGGGGGAAACGAGCAGTACTTC,CASSFQGGNEQYF
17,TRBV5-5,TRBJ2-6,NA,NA,TGTGCCAGCAGCTCTCCCAGGGTAGGGGCTGGGGCCAACGTCCTGACTTTC,CASSSPRVGAGANVLTF
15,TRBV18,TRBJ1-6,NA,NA,TGTGCCAGCTCACCGGCGGCCGTAGATAATTCACCCCTCCACTTT,CASSPAAVDNSPLHF
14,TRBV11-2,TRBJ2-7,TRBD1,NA,TGTGCCAGCAGCTTAGCAGGCAGGGGGCACGAGCAGTACTTC,CASSLAGRGHEQYF
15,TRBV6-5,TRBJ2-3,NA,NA,TGTGCCAGCAGTTTCGGCAGGACTAGCACAGATACGCAGTATTTT,CASSFGRTSTDTQYF
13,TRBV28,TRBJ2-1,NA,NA,TGTGCCAGCAGTTCCCTAGGGGTCAATGAGCAGTTCTTC,CASSSLGVNEQFF
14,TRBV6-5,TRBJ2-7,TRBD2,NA,TGTGCCAGCAGACGAGCGGGGGGCAACAACGAGCAGTACTTC,CASRRAGGNNEQYF
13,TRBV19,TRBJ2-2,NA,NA,TGTGCCAGTAGTATAATAGCCACCGGGGAGCTGTTTTTT,CASSIIATGELFF
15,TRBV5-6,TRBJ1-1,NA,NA,TGTGCCAGCAGCGGACAGACAGGACCCTACACTGAAGCTTTCTTT,CASSGQTGPYTEAFF
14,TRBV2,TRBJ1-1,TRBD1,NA,TGTGCCAGCAGCTTCGAACAGGGGGCCACTGAAGCTTTCTTT,CASSFEQGATEAFF
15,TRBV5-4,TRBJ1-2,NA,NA,TGTGCCAGCAGCGATTCGGGGGGGTTGTACTATGGCTACACCTTC,CASSDSGGLYYGYTF
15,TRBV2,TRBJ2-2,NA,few,TGTGCCAGCAGTGAGGTCGGGGTGTTCACCGGGGAGCTGTTTTTT,CASSEVGVFTGELFF
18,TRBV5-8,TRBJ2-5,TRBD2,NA,TGTGCCAGCAGCTTAGGGCGCCTAGCGGGGGGGTTCCAAGAGACCCAGTACTTC,CASSLGRLAGGFQETQYF
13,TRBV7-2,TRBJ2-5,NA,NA,TGTGCCAGCAGCTTAGGCGGAAAAGAGACCCAGTACTTC,CASSLGGKETQYF
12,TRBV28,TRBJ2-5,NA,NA,TGTGCCAGCGGGCGACTACAGGAGACCCAGTACTTC,CASGRLQETQYF